The TCR beta chain under discussion was sequenced for a study of blood T cell repertoires in COVID-19. Generated by immunoSEQ multiplex PCR, the TCRdb table keeps only in-frame clones and is missing some. Among over 250,000 clones listed, roughly nine tenths were seen once. Cohorts were based on clinical histories the participants reported. The CDR3 extends over 14 amino acids. V dropped 5 bases and J dropped 6; count of bases not matched to a gene: 5. Germline CDR1 reads SGHTA; CDR2 reads FQGTGA. V and J are TRBV7-3 and TRBJ2-1; 9 bases are a match to TRBD2. The sequenced material came from PBMCs or T cells enriched from blood (not recorded which). This receptor was obtained from a woman aged 55-70 years who had recovered from COVID-19. CDR3 sequence: CASSLLTSGNEQFF. DNA for the CDR3: TGTGCCAGCAGCCTGCTGACTAGCGGCAATGAGCAGTTCTTC.